A single sample is the source of the 21 T cell receptor beta chains below, sequenced in a study of T-cell reconstitution after alpha-beta-depleted transplantation in children. The TCRbeta library was prepared with unique molecular identifiers. TCRdb reanalysed the PCR reads using MiXCR and keeps one entry per CDR3 protein. The sample contains hundreds of thousands of distinct CDR3 sequences, around 9.2% of which appear only once. Sequenced here: PBMCs, mostly from graft donor cells, sampled 360 days after TCRalphabeta/CD19-depleted stem cell transplant. Receptors were obtained from a male patient aged 2-10 years who had a stem cell transplant for acute myeloid leukemia, so the T cells may come from the graft donor.

The V and J genes are TRBV29-1 and TRBJ2-5; D remains unclear. Germline CDR1 SQVTM, CDR2 ANQGSEA. V dropped 3 bases and J dropped 2 bases, with 13 bases sitting between them. The CDR3 runs 14 residues. CDR3 protein: CSVDLVLAQETQYF. The CDR3 coding sequence is TGCAGCGTTGATTTAGTGCTGGCACAAGAGACCCAGTACTTC.

The rearrangement links TRBV12-3 or TRBV12-4 to TRBJ2-7, with TRBD1 matching over 10 bases. The V and J ends lost 5 bases and 7 bases, in that order; junction bases with no gene match: 8. This CDR3 has 14 residues. The CDR3 DNA reads as TGTGCCAGCAGTAATTCGGGACAGGGGTGGGAGCAGTACTTC. Protein: CASSNSGQGWEQYF.

This clonotype has just a few counts. The chain carries TRBV11-2 and TRBJ2-3, with TRBD2 matching over 12 bases. This CDR3 is built from 18 residues. The V gene's germline CDR1 is SGHAT and CDR2 FQNNGV. The ends lost 3 bases at V and 9 bases at J; junction bases unmatched: 16. CDR3 residues: CASSLGTSGLPLGWTQYF. As DNA, the CDR3 is TGTGCCAGCAGCTTGGGGACTAGCGGGTTGCCACTTGGTTGGACGCAGTATTTT.

This clonotype appeared many times. The chain has TRBV10-3 and TRBJ1-5; D is ambiguous. The CDR3 is made up of 14 amino acids. Trimming took off 2 bases at V and 3 bases at J, with 8 bases between the two ends. Germline V gene data show CDR1 as ENHRY and CDR2 as SYGVKD. As DNA, the CDR3 is TGTGCCATCAGTGAGGTGCCGTCCAATCAGCCCCAGCATTTT. Translating it yields CAISEVPSNQPQHF.

This clonotype was recorded at least ten times. This chain connects TRBV20-1 to TRBJ1-2, with 8 bases that match TRBD1. V shed 0 bases, J shed 6 bases, and the junction held 3 bases outside the gene matches. Germline assignment: CDR1 DFQATT and CDR2 SNEGSKA (reference sequence). The CDR3 runs 13 residues. CDR3 in amino acids: CSARDGQGDGYTF. As DNA, the CDR3 is TGCAGTGCTAGAGACGGACAGGGTGATGGCTACACCTTC.

The chain uses TRBV7-3 and TRBJ1-3; D remains ambiguous. This CDR3 has 13 amino acids. Deletions cut 5 bases from V and 4 bases from J, with 9 bases between. Germline V gives CDR1 SGHTA, CDR2 FQGTGA. CDR3 sequence reads: CASSPTGGNTIYF. The CDR3 DNA is TGTGCCAGCAGCCCAACTGGGGGAAACACCATATATTTT.

This clonotype is medium-sized (0.01 to 0.1%) in the sample. V usage is TRBV24-1 and J usage is TRBJ2-3; 11 bases are shared with TRBD2. V was pared by 7 bases and J by 0 bases, with 11 bases of the junction left unmatched. The CDR3 covers 18 residues. Germline CDR1 KGHDR, CDR2 SFDVKD. The CDR3 is CATSSTSGTSGSTDTQYF. The CDR3 coding sequence is TGTGCCACCAGCTCGACTTCCGGGACTAGCGGTAGCACAGATACGCAGTATTTT.

This clonotype was seen at least ten times. The chain employs TRBV28 and TRBJ2-3; tentative D call: TRBD1 (5 bases). Germline V lookup: CDR1 MDHEN, CDR2 SYDVKM. The CDR3 is 15 amino acids. V lost 2 bases and J 5 bases, leaving 14 bases between the germline ends. CDR3 amino acids: CASSLQGAKGDTQYF. The CDR3 coding sequence is TGTGCCAGCAGTTTACAAGGGGCTAAGGGAGATACGCAGTATTTT.

J is TRBJ2-2 and V is TRBV5-1; D is unclear. CDR1 is SGHRS, CDR2 YFSETQ, per germline. The CDR3 has 16 amino acids. The V end was cut by 0 bases, the J end by 1 base, with 10 bases between. CDR3 DNA sequence: TGCGCCAGCAGCTTGGTGGCAGCTTGGAACACCGGGGAGCTGTTTTTT. As protein: CASSLVAAWNTGELFF.

This clonotype occurred a few times. The chain employs TRBV5-1 and TRBJ2-2; D not resolved. The V and J ends lost 1 base and 7 bases respectively, with 14 bases between them. The germline gives CDR1 SGHRS, CDR2 YFSETQ. The CDR3 runs 15 residues. The CDR3 protein is CASSLYSLGGGELFF. The CDR3 DNA reads TGCGCCAGCAGCTTGTATTCGTTAGGCGGCGGGGAGCTGTTTTTT.

V and J are TRBV18 and TRBJ2-5; D is tentatively TRBD1 or TRBD2 (5 bases each). V was clipped by 0 bases and J by 3 bases, with 11 bases between them. Germline V CDR1 and CDR2: KGHSH, LQKENI. The CDR3 runs to 15 residues. In DNA, the CDR3 is TGTGCCAGCTCACCACCCCGGGGCCTTAAAGAGACCCAGTACTTC. Its translation is CASSPPRGLKETQYF.

The V call is TRBV7-6, the J call TRBJ1-2; tentatively, D is TRBD1 (6 bases). Germline V lookup: CDR1 SGHVS, CDR2 FNYEAQ. Trimming shortened V by 5 bases and J by 8 bases, and 24 bases separated the two germline ends. The CDR3 has 16 residues. The CDR3, as DNA: TGTGCCAGCAGCGACTTCCTGGGACACCTAGGGAAGGGCTACACCTTC. It translates to CASSDFLGHLGKGYTF.

This clonotype was seen a handful of times. The V and J genes are TRBV12-3 or TRBV12-4 and TRBJ1-1, with 7 bases aligning to TRBD1. The CDR3 spans 15 residues. After removal of 5 bases from V and 0 bases from J, the junction contained 6 bases not matched to a gene. In DNA, the CDR3 is TGTGCCAGCAGTCGTCGACAGGGCCTGAACACTGAAGCTTTCTTT. Encoded protein: CASSRRQGLNTEAFF.

The CDR3 reads CASSPSGVAEAFF. CDR3 sequence (DNA): TGTGCCAGCAGCCCCTCAGGGGTCGCTGAAGCTTTCTTT. V gene TRBV7-8 combines with J gene TRBJ1-1; D is perhaps TRBD1 (6 bases). CDR3 length: 13 amino acids. Germline V gene sequence: CDR1 SGHVS, CDR2 FQNEAQ. Trimming removed 5 bases at V and 6 bases at J, with 13 bases between.

V is TRBV20-1 and J is TRBJ1-6; D is possibly TRBD1 (6 bases). The CDR3 extends over 16 amino acids. The germline gives CDR1 DFQATT, CDR2 SNEGSKA (reference sequence). Trimming pared 0 bases from V and 4 bases from J, leaving 13 bases between. CDR3 DNA: TGCAGTGCTAGAGAGACAGGCAACCGATATAATTCACCCCTCCACTTT. Protein: CSARETGNRYNSPLHF.

In this sample, this clonotype turned up a few times. This chain uses TRBV9 with TRBJ2-3; 8 bases align to TRBD2. The length of the CDR3 is 16 residues. Germline CDR1 and CDR2: SGDLS and YYNGEE. Trimming at V came to 3 bases and at J to 1 base, leaving 7 bases not matched to a gene. DNA for the CDR3: TGTGCCAGCAGCGGCACAGCGGGAGTGGGCACAGATACGCAGTATTTT. It specifies CASSGTAGVGTDTQYF.

Ten or more counts support this clonotype. The J gene is TRBJ2-1, the V gene TRBV15, with TRBD1 as a possible D gene (6 bases). Looked up from germline, CDR1 is LNHNV and CDR2 is YYDKDF (reference sequence). Trimming took 1 base from V and 3 from J, leaving 13 bases between them. This CDR3 is 16 amino acids long. CDR3 loop: CATSRGNQGIYNEQFF. CDR3 in DNA: TGTGCCACCAGCAGAGGGAATCAGGGGATCTACAATGAGCAGTTCTTC.

This clonotype qualifies as medium-sized. The CDR3 region has the DNA TGTGCCAGCAGCGGGGCTCCGGGACAGGATTTTTTTAGGCAGTACTTC. This sequence encodes CASSGAPGQDFFRQYF. The chain carries TRBV9 and TRBJ2-7, with TRBD1 identical over 8 bases. V lost 3 bases, J lost 9 bases, and 17 bases stayed unmatched. Per germline, CDR1 SGDLS and CDR2 YYNGEE. The CDR3 covers 16 residues. The full variable domain, rest sourced from reference TRBV9 and TRBJ2-7, is DSGVTQTPKHLITATGQRVTLRCSPRSGDLSVYWYQQSLDQGLQFLIQYYNGEERAKGNILERFSAQQFPDLHSELNLSSLELGDSALYFCASSGAPGQDFFRQYFGPGTRLTVT.

This clonotype showed up many times. The chain joins TRBV12-3 or TRBV12-4 to TRBJ2-5; tentatively, D is TRBD1 or TRBD2 (5 bases each). The CDR3 length is 13 residues. The ends were cut back, 10 bases at V and 2 bases at J, with 14 bases in the middle. CDR3 sequence (DNA): TGTGCCACCCCCTCGGGGCGGCAAGAGACCCAGTACTTC. Translating gives CATPSGRQETQYF.

The chain combines TRBV10-3 with TRBJ2-3, with D unresolved. Germline V CDR1 and CDR2: ENHRY, SYGVKD. Trimming stripped 10 bases from V and 3 bases from J, with 17 bases between. The CDR3 is 14 amino acids. CDR3 sequence: CARPHDEVTDTQYF. In DNA, the CDR3 is TGTGCCAGACCGCATGATGAGGTTACAGATACGCAGTATTTT.

The sample holds a few counts of this clonotype. This rearrangement joins TRBV20-1 to TRBJ2-1; 11 nucleotides match TRBD2. Germline values: CDR1 DFQATT, CDR2 SNEGSKA (reference sequence). The length of the CDR3 is 15 residues. J lost 0 bases, V lost 6 bases, and 4 bases had no gene match. This CDR3 is CSAPSGGSSYNEQFF. In DNA, the CDR3 is TGCAGTGCCCCTAGCGGGGGGAGCTCCTACAATGAGCAGTTCTTC.